This is a list of T cell receptor beta chains from one sample in a study of technical replicates of blood from a few donors. Clones were sequenced by immunoSEQ multiplex PCR, and TCRdb holds only the in-frame ones, with some missing. The sample comprises 70,000 or so clones, 75% to 90% of which are singletons, and 4% to 5% rests with the top ten. Material for sequencing was PBMCs. These receptors all come from a human donor in good health. Some clones in this sample may be carry-over from other donors' samples. CDR3s include the opening cysteine and the closing phenylalanine or tryptophan. The D gene is left open where the match is weak. Clone size appears in some rows only: once, few, many, or a class for an expanded clone.

V	D	size	J	DNA	CDR3
TRBV15	NA	few	TRBJ1-1	TGTGCCACCAGCAGAGGGTCGGGAAGGGAGAACACTGAAGCTTTCTTT	CATSRGSGRENTEAFF
TRBV4-2	TRBD2	NA	TRBJ2-3	TGTGCCAGCAGTCTCGCGGGGGAACCCACAGATACGCAGTATTTT	CASSLAGEPTDTQYF
TRBV6-5	TRBD1	once	TRBJ1-2	TGTGCCAGCAGGTTACAGGGGGCGCAGGGCTACACCTTC	CASRLQGAQGYTF
TRBV7-2	NA	NA	TRBJ2-2	TGTGCCAGCAGCTTAGAGAGTCTGTCCGGGGAGCTGTTTTTT	CASSLESLSGELFF
TRBV10-3	TRBD2	NA	TRBJ2-6	TGTGCCATCAGTGAGGGGCGGGAGGTCTCTGGGGCCAACGTCCTGACTTTC	CAISEGREVSGANVLTF
TRBV5-4	NA	NA	TRBJ2-7	TGTGCCAGCAGCGCCGGGACTCTGGACTACGAGCAGTACTTC	CASSAGTLDYEQYF
TRBV6-4	NA	NA	TRBJ2-1	TGTGCCAGCAGTGACTCCGAGGGATGGCGTTTCTACAATGAGCAGTTCTTC	CASSDSEGWRFYNEQFF
TRBV5-6	TRBD2	NA	TRBJ2-1	TGTGCCAGCAGCCGGCTTGGGACTAGCGGGGGTTCCCTGGGTAATGAGCAGTTCTTC	CASSRLGTSGGSLGNEQFF
TRBV5-4	NA	once	TRBJ2-2	TGTGCCAGCAGCTTGAATTTAGACACCGGGGAGCTGTTTTTT	CASSLNLDTGELFF
TRBV7-2	NA	NA	TRBJ1-2	TGTGCCAGCAGTCTGCTTGGCGGAGCTTCTTTGGGCTACACCTTC	CASSLLGGASLGYTF
TRBV7-2	NA	NA	TRBJ2-1	TGTGCCAGCAGCCCCCTCCCTGGGGGCGAGCAGTTCTTC	CASSPLPGGEQFF
TRBV7-3	NA	NA	TRBJ2-5	TGTGCCAGCAGCCCCGACCGGACAGTATTAGAGACCCAGTACTTC	CASSPDRTVLETQYF
TRBV2	NA	NA	TRBJ2-3	TGTGCCAGCAGGGGACTCACAGATACGCAGTATTTT	CASRGLTDTQYF
TRBV14	TRBD1	NA	TRBJ1-2	TGTGCCAGCAGCCAGACCGGGACAGGGAACGCTAACTATGGCTACACCTTC	CASSQTGTGNANYGYTF
TRBV9	NA	NA	TRBJ2-7	TGTGCCAGCAGCCTGGGACTCCTGACCCACGAGCAGTACTTC	CASSLGLLTHEQYF
TRBV6-5	NA	NA	TRBJ2-7	TGTGCCAGCAGACAGGGCTCGAGGACCTACGAGCAGTACTTC	CASRQGSRTYEQYF
TRBV15	TRBD2	NA	TRBJ2-5	TGTGCCACCAGCAGGGTAGCGGGCAGACAAGAGACCCAGTACTTC	CATSRVAGRQETQYF
TRBV7-9	TRBD2	NA	TRBJ2-3	TGTGCCAGCAGCTCCCCGGGACTAGCGGGACCTAGGACAGATACGCAGTATTTT	CASSSPGLAGPRTDTQYF
TRBV28	TRBD1	NA	TRBJ1-2	TGTGCCAGCAGTGTCCGACAGGGAGCCCTGGGGGGCTACACCTTC	CASSVRQGALGGYTF
TRBV7-2	NA	few	TRBJ2-5	TGTGCCAGCAGCTTAGGGCAGGGTGAGACCCAGTACTTC	CASSLGQGETQYF
TRBV19	NA	NA	TRBJ2-1	TGTGCCGGAGGAAGCTACAATGAGCAGTTCTTC	CAGGSYNEQFF
TRBV7-9	TRBD2	NA	TRBJ2-5	TGTGCCAGCAGCAATGGGGGGGTAGGCCTCGCGGAGACCCAGTACTTC	CASSNGGVGLAETQYF
TRBV6-5	NA	NA	TRBJ2-7	TGTGCCAGCAGTCCAGGGACTCGCCTCGAGCAGTACTTC	CASSPGTRLEQYF
TRBV7-9	NA	NA	TRBJ1-2	TGTGCCAGCAGCTTATCAGGCAACCTTGGTGGCTACACCTTC	CASSLSGNLGGYTF
TRBV6-5	NA	NA	TRBJ1-2	TGTGCCAGCAGTTACTCTCCGGAGACTAACTATGGCTACACCTTC	CASSYSPETNYGYTF
TRBV25-1	NA	NA	TRBJ1-5	TGTGCCAGCAGTGAATCCCGAACAGCAAATCAGCCCCAGCATTTT	CASSESRTANQPQHF
TRBV28	NA	NA	TRBJ2-1	TGTGCCAGCTCAGGTTCGGGGAAGCAGCAGTTCTTC	CASSGSGKQQFF
TRBV5-1	TRBD1	NA	TRBJ1-1	TGCGCCAGCAGCTTGGTGGGACAGGGTTTTAGCACTGAAGCTTTCTTT	CASSLVGQGFSTEAFF
TRBV19	NA	NA	TRBJ1-5	TGTGCCAGTAGTCTCCTTCGGCAGCCCCAGCATTTT	CASSLLRQPQHF
TRBV2	NA	NA	TRBJ2-7	TGTGCCAGCAGCCGACTCTCCTACGAGCAGTACTTC	CASSRLSYEQYF
TRBV4-3	NA	few	TRBJ1-1	TGCGCCAGCAGCCAAGAAGGGAGGAGAGCTTTCTTT	CASSQEGRRAFF
TRBV19	TRBD1	NA	TRBJ1-5	TGTGCCAGTAGTAGCCGGACAGGGGGCTTTGGCAATCAGCCCCAGCATTTT	CASSSRTGGFGNQPQHF
TRBV15	TRBD1	NA	TRBJ2-6	TGTGCCACCAGCAGAGTAACAGGGGGCGGTGTCGGGGCCAACGTCCTGACTTTC	CATSRVTGGGVGANVLTF
TRBV2	TRBD2	NA	TRBJ2-7	TGTGCCGGCCTAGCGGGGGTTTCCTACGAGCAGTACTTC	CAGLAGVSYEQYF
TRBV6-1	NA	NA	TRBJ1-2	TGTGCCAGCAGTGAAAACACAGCTTACTATGGCTACACCTTC	CASSENTAYYGYTF
TRBV6-5	NA	NA	TRBJ1-6	TGTGCCAGCAGACCCCCGGGGTTGAATTCACCCCTCCACTTT	CASRPPGLNSPLHF
TRBV4-1	TRBD2	NA	TRBJ2-3	TGCGCCAGCAGCCAAGACGTAGCGGGAGGGTTAGGGGTCACAGATACGCAGTATTTT	CASSQDVAGGLGVTDTQYF
TRBV21-1	NA	NA	TRBJ1-1	TGTGCCAGCAGCAAAGCGCGCCCGATTGAAGCTTTCTTT	CASSKARPIEAFF
TRBV19	TRBD2	few	TRBJ2-5	TGTGCCAGTAGTATCGTTAGCGGGAGGTCGAGGGAGACCCAGTACTTC	CASSIVSGRSRETQYF
TRBV6-5	TRBD1	NA	TRBJ1-2	TGTGCCGCAAGCGGGACAGGGCTCTTTAAGGGGGGCTACACCTTC	CAASGTGLFKGGYTF
TRBV18	TRBD1	NA	TRBJ1-2	TGTGCCAGCTCCTCCGGGACAGGGGGAAACTATGGCTACACCTTC	CASSSGTGGNYGYTF
TRBV4-3	TRBD1	NA	TRBJ2-7	TGCGCCAGCAGCCGATCCGGGACAGATTCCTACGAGCAGTACTTC	CASSRSGTDSYEQYF
TRBV5-1	NA	NA	TRBJ2-1	TGCGCCAGCAGCCCCAGTGCGGGTGGAACCTACAATGAGCAGTTCTTC	CASSPSAGGTYNEQFF
TRBV30	NA	NA	TRBJ1-2	TGTGCCTGGAGCGCAGGGCACGACTATGGCTACACCTTC	CAWSAGHDYGYTF
TRBV27	NA	NA	TRBJ2-2	TGTGCCAGCAGTTCATACAGCCTGGGGGAGCTGTTTTTT	CASSSYSLGELFF
TRBV10-3	TRBD1	NA	TRBJ2-7	TGTGCCATCAGTGTTACCCGCCCAGGGGGTAACTACGAGCAGTACTTC	CAISVTRPGGNYEQYF
TRBV4-2	NA	few	TRBJ1-1	TGTGCCAGCAGCCAAGATAACTTTGAGGGAGAAGCTTTCTTT	CASSQDNFEGEAFF
TRBV7-8	NA	few	TRBJ2-2	TGTGCCAGCAGCTTCGGACAGATGGGCACCGGGGAGCTGTTTTTT	CASSFGQMGTGELFF
TRBV7-9	TRBD2	once	TRBJ2-3	TGTGCCAGCAGCCGGGGACTAGCGGGAGGGCAGGCAGATACGCAGTATTTT	CASSRGLAGGQADTQYF
TRBV5-1	NA	NA	TRBJ2-1	TGCGCCAGCGCCCGGGGAGGCTCCTACAATGAGCAGTTCTTC	CASARGGSYNEQFF
TRBV12-5	NA	NA	TRBJ2-5	TGTGCTAGTGGCCAAACCCGGGGGGAGACCCAGTACTTC	CASGQTRGETQYF
TRBV9	NA	NA	TRBJ1-2	TGTGCCAGCAGCGTATCGGACTATGGCTACACCTTC	CASSVSDYGYTF
TRBV14	NA	NA	TRBJ2-7	TGTGCCAGCAGCCAAGATTTAGGGAGCTACGAGCAGTACTTC	CASSQDLGSYEQYF